This T cell receptor (beta chain) was sequenced during a study of post-analysis software for immune sequencing data. Overall study: Clinical courses comprised relapsing-remitting, secondary progressive and progressive-relapsing multiple sclerosis.

As to this clonotype: Its matching antigen is unknown.

Unique molecular identifiers had been added to the TCR beta cDNA libraries. T cells numbering roughly 0.9 to 11 million gave rise to some 500,000 cDNA molecules. TCRdb re-analysed the PCR reads in MiXCR, keeping a single row per CDR3 protein. The table lists roughly 580,000 distinct CDR3 sequences, roughly 45% of them singletons, with 1.5% to 2% in the top ten. With V trimmed by 6 bases and J by 6 bases, 12 bases remained unmatched. CDR3 length: 15 residues. Overall study results and limits: The five TRBV segments detected at higher frequency in patients than in controls included TRBV5-6, TRBV5-1 and TRBV20-1. Among multiple sclerosis patients, normalized Chao1 diversity was significantly below that of controls. Under F measure analysis, samples from one preparation batch co-clustered strongly.

V usage is TRBV12-3 or TRBV12-4 and J usage is TRBJ2-7, with TRBD1 identical over 9 bases. Sample: blood. The origin of this receptor is a girl between 10 and 17 years old with multiple sclerosis. CDR3 sequence: CASSPSTGGRIEQYF. DNA of the CDR3: TGTGCCAGCAGCCCCTCGACAGGGGGTCGGATCGAGCAGTACTTC.